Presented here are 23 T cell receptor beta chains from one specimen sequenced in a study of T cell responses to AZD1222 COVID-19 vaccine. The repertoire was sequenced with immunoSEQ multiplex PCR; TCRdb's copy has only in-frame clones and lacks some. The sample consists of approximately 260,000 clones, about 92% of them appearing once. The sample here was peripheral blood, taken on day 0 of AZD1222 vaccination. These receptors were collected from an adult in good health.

CDR3 residues: CAGDTQYF. The CDR3 region has the DNA TGTGCTGGAGATACGCAGTATTTT. The gene calls are TRBV24-1 and TRBJ2-3; no definite D call. CDR1 and CDR2 from the germline V gene are KGHDR and SFDVKD. The CDR3 is made up of 8 amino acids.

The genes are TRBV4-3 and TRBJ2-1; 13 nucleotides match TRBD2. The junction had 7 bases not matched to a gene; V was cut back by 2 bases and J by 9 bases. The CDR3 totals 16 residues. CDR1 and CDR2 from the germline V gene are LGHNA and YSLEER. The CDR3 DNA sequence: TGCGCCAGCAGCCAACTGCCCGGGACTAGCGGGATTGAGCAGTTCTTC. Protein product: CASSQLPGTSGIEQFF.

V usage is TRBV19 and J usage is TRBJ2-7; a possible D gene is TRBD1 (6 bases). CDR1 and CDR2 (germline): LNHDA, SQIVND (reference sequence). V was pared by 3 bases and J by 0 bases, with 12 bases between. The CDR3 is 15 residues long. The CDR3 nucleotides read TGTGCCAGTAGTATCCACGGGACACTCTCCTACGAGCAGTACTTC. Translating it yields CASSIHGTLSYEQYF.

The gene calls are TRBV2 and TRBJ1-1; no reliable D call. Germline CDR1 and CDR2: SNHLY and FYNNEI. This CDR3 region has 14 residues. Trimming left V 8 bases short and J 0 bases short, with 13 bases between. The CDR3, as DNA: TGTGCCAGCGGGCTTCGGGCGCTGAACACTGAAGCTTTCTTT. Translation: CASGLRALNTEAFF. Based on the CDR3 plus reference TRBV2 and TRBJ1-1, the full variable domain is EPEVTQTPSHQVTQMGQEVILRCVPISNHLYFYWYRQILGQKVEFLVSFYNNEISEKSEIFDDQFSVERPDGSNFTLKIRSTKLEDSAMYFCASGLRALNTEAFFGQGTRLTVV.

The CDR3 protein is CASSLESWPRYF. For the CDR3, the DNA is TGCGCCAGCAGCTTGGAGTCGTGGCCACGGTACTTC. V usage is TRBV5-1 and J usage is TRBJ2-5; D gene ambiguous. Germline V CDR1 and CDR2: SGHRS, YFSETQ. This CDR3 spans 12 amino acids. Trimming took off 0 bases at V and 13 bases at J, with 13 bases between the two ends.

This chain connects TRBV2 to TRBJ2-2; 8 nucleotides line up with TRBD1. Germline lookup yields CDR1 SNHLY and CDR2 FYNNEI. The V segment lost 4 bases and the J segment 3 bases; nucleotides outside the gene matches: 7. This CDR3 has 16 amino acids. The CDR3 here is CASSAPGGADTGELFF. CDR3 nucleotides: TGTGCCAGCAGTGCTCCAGGGGGCGCGGACACCGGGGAGCTGTTTTTT.

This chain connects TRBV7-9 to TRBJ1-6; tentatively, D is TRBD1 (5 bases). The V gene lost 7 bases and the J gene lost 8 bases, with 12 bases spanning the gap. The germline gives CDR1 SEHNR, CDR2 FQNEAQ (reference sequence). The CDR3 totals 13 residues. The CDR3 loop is CASTLTGDSPLHF. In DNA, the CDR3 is TGTGCCAGCACCCTTACGGGGGATTCACCCCTCCACTTT.

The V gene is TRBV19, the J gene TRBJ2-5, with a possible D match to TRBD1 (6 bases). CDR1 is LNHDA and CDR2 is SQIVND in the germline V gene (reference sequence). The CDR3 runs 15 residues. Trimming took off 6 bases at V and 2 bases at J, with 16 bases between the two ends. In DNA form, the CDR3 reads TGTGCCAGTAGGTTTTGGGACAACCAGCAAGAGACCCAGTACTTC. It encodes CASRFWDNQQETQYF.

The CDR3 region has the DNA TGCGCCAGCAGCGGAGGGACTGAAGCTTTCTTT. Amino acids: CASSGGTEAFF. This chain links TRBV5-1 with TRBJ1-1; D ambiguous. This CDR3 spans 11 amino acids. Germline V gives CDR1 SGHRS, CDR2 YFSETQ. Trimming stripped 4 bases from V and 5 bases from J, with 6 bases between.

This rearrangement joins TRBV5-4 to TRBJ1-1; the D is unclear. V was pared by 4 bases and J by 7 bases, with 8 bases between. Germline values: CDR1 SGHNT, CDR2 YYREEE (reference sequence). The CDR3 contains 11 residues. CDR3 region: CASSEVGEAFF. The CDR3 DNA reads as TGTGCCAGCAGCGAAGTTGGTGAAGCTTTCTTT.

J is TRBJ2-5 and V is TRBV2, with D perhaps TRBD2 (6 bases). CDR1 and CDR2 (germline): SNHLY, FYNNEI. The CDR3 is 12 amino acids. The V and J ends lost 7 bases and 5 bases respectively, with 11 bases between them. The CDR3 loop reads CASIQAGETQYF. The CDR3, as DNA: TGTGCCAGCATTCAGGCGGGGGAGACCCAGTACTTC.

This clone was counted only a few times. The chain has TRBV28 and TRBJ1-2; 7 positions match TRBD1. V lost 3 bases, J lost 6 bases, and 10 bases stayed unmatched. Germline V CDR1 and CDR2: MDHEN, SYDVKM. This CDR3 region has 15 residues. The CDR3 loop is CASSLGHRTGNGYTF. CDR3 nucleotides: TGTGCCAGCAGTTTGGGACACCGGACAGGTAATGGCTACACCTTC.

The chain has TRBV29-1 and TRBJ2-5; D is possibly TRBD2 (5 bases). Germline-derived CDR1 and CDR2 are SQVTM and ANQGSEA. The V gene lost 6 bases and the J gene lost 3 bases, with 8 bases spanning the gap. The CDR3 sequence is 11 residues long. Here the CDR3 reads CSVGREETQYF. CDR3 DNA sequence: TGCAGCGTAGGGAGAGAAGAGACCCAGTACTTC. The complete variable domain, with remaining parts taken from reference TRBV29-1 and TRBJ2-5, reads SAVISQKPSRDICQRGTSLTIQCQVDSQVTMMFWYRQQPGQSLTLIATANQGSEATYESGFVIDKFPISRPNLTFSTLTVSNMSPEDSSIYLCSVGREETQYFGPGTRLLVL.

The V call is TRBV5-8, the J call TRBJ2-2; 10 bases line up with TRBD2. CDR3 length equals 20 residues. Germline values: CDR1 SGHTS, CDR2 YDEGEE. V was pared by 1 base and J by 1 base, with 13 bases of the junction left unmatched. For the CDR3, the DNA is TGTGCCAGCAGCTTGATATTTGTGAGGAGACTAGCGGGGAACACCGGGGAGCTGTTTTTT. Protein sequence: CASSLIFVRRLAGNTGELFF.

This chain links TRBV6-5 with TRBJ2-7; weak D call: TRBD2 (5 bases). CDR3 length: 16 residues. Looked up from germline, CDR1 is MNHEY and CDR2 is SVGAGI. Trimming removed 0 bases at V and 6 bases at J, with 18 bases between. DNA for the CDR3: TGTGCCAGCAGTTACTCCATCCATTCTTTACGGGGCGAGCAGTACTTC. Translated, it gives CASSYSIHSLRGEQYF.

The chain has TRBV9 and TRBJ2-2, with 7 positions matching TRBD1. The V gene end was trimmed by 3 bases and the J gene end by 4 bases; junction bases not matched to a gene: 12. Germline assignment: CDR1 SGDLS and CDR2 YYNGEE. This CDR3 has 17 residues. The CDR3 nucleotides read TGTGCCAGCAGCGGAAGACAGGGTGGCGGTATCACCGGGGAGCTGTTTTTT. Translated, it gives CASSGRQGGGITGELFF.

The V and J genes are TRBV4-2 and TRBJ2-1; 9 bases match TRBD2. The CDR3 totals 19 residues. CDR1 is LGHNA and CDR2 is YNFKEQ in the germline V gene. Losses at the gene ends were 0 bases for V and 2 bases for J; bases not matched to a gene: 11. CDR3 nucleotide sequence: TGTGCCAGCAGCCAAGATCTCGGAGTTAGCGGGAGTGCCTACAATGAGCAGTTCTTC. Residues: CASSQDLGVSGSAYNEQFF.

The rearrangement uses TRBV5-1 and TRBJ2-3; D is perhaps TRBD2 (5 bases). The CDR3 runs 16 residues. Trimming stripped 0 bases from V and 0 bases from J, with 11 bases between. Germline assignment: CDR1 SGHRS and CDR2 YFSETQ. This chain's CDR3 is CASSLAGNPSTDTQYF. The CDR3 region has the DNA TGCGCCAGCAGCTTGGCGGGGAACCCTAGCACAGATACGCAGTATTTT.

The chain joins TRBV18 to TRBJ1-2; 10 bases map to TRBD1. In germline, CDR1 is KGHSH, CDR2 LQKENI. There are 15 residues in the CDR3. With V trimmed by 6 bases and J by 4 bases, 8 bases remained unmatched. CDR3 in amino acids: CASSSGTGEAYGYTF. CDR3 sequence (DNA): TGTGCCAGCTCCTCCGGGACAGGGGAGGCCTATGGCTACACCTTC.

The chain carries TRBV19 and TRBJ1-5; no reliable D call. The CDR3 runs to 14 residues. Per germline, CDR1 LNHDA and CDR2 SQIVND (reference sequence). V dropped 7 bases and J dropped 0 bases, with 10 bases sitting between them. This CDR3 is CASTPRSSNQPQHF. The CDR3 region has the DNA TGTGCCAGTACCCCCAGGAGTAGCAATCAGCCCCAGCATTTT.

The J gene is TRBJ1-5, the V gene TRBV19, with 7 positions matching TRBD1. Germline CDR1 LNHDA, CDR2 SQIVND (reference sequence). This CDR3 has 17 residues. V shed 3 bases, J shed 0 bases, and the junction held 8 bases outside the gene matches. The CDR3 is CASSMGDSLYSNQPQHF. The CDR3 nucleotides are TGTGCCAGTAGTATGGGGGACAGCCTGTATAGCAATCAGCCCCAGCATTTT.

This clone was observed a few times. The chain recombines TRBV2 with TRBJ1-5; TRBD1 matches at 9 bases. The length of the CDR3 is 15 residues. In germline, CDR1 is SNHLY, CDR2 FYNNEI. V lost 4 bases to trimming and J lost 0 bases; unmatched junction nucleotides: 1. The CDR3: CASSADRGSNQPQHF. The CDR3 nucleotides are TGTGCCAGCAGTGCGGACAGGGGTAGCAATCAGCCCCAGCATTTT.

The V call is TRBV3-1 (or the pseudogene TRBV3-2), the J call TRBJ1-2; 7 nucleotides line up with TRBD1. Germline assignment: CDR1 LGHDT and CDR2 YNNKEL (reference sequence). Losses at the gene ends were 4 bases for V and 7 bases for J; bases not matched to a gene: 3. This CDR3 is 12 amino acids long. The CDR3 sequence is CASSPQGLGYTF. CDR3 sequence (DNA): TGTGCCAGCAGCCCACAGGGGCTTGGCTACACCTTC.